Detailed here is one T cell receptor (beta chain). Its antigen is not known. The table came from immunoSEQ multiplex PCR; TCRdb's copy has only in-frame clones and leaves some out. This sample carries about 83,000 clones, 80% of them seen once, and the ten largest clones take 8% to 10%. Per the germline V gene, CDR1 is MNHEY and CDR2 is SVGAGI. The CDR3 sequence is 11 residues long. V lost 6 bases and J 0 bases, leaving 2 bases between the germline ends. This entry belongs to a study of T cells in localized non-small cell lung cancer. The study's findings and limits: Detection in adjacent lung was observed for a median approximately 52 of the top 100 tumor clones.

The chain links TRBV6-5 to TRBJ1-1; the D is unclear. The clonotype originates from an older female donor with stage I lung adenocarcinoma. Sequenced material: peripheral blood, taken before any cancer treatment. CDR3 coding DNA: TGTGCCAGCAGGTTGAACACTGAAGCTTTCTTT. Protein sequence: CASRLNTEAFF.